This TCR beta chain was recorded in a study of molecular identifiers for immune sequencing clone quantification. Investigators produced naive CD8 libraries from about 20,000 to 1,000,000 sorted cells, drawing on 10%, 30% or 50% RNA. TCRdb used MiXCR to reprocess the PCR reads, holding one entry per CDR3 protein. The sample contains about 640,000 distinct CDR3 sequences, roughly 21% of which appear only once. V gave up 7 bases and J gave up 7 bases, with 17 bases separating them. CDR1 and CDR2 (germline): MNHEY, SMNVEV (reference sequence). The CDR3 has 15 amino acids. Specimen: naive CD8+ T cells from blood, with Jurkat cell RNA spiked in. Indicated subset: FACS-sorted CD8+CD4-CCR7+CD45RA+ naive T cells. This TCR was recovered from a human donor in good health. Some libraries in this study had Jurkat cell RNA spiked in. The V gene is TRBV27, the J gene TRBJ1-6; D ambiguous. The CDR3 spells CASNWYEGVNSPLHF. CDR3 nucleotides: TGTGCCAGCAACTGGTATGAGGGAGTGAATTCACCCCTCCACTTT.